What follows is one T cell receptor beta chain and its context. These data come from a study of T-cell reconstitution after alpha-beta-depleted transplantation in children. The authors prepared the TCRbeta library with unique molecular identifiers. TCRdb recomputed calls from the PCR reads with MiXCR, one row per CDR3 protein. Here the sample spans 600,000 to 700,000 distinct CDR3 sequences, 16% being singletons. Sequenced material: PBMCs from the stem cell graft donor, taken from the stem cell graft. This TCR derives from a human donor who donated a stem cell graft to a child with acute myeloid leukemia.

The CDR3 protein is CASSQGSDLAGLSEAFF. In DNA, the CDR3 is TGCGCCAGCAGCCAAGGGTCAGACCTTGCGGGGCTTAGTGAAGCTTTCTTT. The chain recombines TRBV4-3 with TRBJ1-1; TRBD1 might be the D (5 bases). Trimming stripped 1 base from V and 7 bases from J, with 22 bases between. Germline V gene data show CDR1 as LGHNA and CDR2 as YSLEER. The CDR3 runs to 17 residues.